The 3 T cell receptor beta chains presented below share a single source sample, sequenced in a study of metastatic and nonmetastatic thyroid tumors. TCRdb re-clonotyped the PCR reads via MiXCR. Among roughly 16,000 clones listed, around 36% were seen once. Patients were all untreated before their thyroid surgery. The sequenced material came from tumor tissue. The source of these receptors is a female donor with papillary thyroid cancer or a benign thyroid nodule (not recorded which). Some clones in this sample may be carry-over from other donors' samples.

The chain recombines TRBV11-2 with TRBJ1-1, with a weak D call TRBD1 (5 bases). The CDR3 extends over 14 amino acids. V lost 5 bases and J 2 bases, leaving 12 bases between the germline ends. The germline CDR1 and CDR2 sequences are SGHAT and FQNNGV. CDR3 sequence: CASSADSPNTEAFF. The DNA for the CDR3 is TGTGCCAGCAGCGCCGACAGCCCAAACACTGAAGCTTTCTTT.

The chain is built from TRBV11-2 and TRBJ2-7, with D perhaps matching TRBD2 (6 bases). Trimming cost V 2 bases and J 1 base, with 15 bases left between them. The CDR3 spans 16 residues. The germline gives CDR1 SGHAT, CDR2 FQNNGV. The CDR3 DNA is TGTGCCAGCAGCTTATTGGGCGGGACTTTTTCCTACGAGCAGTACTTC. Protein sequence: CASSLLGGTFSYEQYF.

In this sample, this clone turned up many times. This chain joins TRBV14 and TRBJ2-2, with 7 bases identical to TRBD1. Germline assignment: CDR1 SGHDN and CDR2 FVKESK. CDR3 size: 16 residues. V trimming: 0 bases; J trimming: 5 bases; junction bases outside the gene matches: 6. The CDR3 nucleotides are TGTGCCAGCAGCCAAGAGAAGGGGGCGCGAACCGGGGAGCTGTTTTTT. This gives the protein CASSQEKGARTGELFF.